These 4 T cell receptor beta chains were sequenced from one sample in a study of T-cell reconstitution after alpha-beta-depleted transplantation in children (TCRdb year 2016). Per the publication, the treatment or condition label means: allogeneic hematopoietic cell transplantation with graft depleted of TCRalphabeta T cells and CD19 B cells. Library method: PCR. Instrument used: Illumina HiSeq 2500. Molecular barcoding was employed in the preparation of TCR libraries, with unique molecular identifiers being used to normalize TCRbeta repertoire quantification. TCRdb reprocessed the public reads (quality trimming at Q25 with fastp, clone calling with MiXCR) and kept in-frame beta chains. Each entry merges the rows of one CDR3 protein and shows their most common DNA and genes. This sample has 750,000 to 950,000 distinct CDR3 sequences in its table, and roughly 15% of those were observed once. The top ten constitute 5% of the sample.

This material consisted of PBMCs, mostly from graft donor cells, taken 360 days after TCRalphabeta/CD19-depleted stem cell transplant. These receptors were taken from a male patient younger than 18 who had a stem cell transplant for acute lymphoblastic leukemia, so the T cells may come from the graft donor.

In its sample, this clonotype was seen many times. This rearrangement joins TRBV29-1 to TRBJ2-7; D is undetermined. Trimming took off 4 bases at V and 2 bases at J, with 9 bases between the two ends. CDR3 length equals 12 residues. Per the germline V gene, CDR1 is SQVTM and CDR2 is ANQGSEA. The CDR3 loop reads CSVGGPTYEQYF. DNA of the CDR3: TGCAGCGTTGGGGGTCCTACCTACGAGCAGTACTTC.

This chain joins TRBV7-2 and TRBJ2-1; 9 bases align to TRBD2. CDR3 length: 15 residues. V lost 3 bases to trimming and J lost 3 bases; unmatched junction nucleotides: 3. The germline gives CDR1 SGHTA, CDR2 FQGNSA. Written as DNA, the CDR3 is TGTGCCAGCAGCTTCCGACTAGCGGTCTACAATGAGCAGTTCTTC. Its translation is CASSFRLAVYNEQFF.

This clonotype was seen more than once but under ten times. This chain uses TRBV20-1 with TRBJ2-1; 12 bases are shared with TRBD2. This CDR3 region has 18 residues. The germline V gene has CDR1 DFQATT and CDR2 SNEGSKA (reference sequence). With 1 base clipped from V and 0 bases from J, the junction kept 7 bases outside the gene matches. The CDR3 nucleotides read TGCAGTGCTAGAGGACTAGCGGGAGAACCCCGCTCCTACAATGAGCAGTTCTTC. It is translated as CSARGLAGEPRSYNEQFF.

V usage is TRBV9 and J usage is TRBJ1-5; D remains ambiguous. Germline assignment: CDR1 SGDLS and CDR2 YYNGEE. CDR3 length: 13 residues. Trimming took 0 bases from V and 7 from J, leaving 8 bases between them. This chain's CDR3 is CASSVGAVQPQHF. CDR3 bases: TGTGCCAGCAGCGTAGGGGCGGTCCAGCCCCAGCATTTT.